Described below is a single T cell receptor (beta chain) sequence and its context. The CDR3 runs to 18 residues. The V and J ends lost 0 bases and 2 bases, in that order; junction bases with no gene match: 6. The germline CDR1 and CDR2 sequences are SGHDN and FVKESK. This record comes from a study of blood T cell repertoires in COVID-19. Sequencing was performed with immunoSEQ multiplex PCR; in TCRdb, only in-frame clones are kept and a portion is missing. The data contain about 49,000 clones, about 90% of them seen just once; the ten biggest clones take up 10% to 15%. Specimen: peripheral blood. The chain is built from TRBV14 and TRBJ2-3, with TRBD2 identical over 12 bases. This receptor was taken from an elderly man with acute or convalescent COVID-19. CDR3 residues: CASSQDLTSGGFTDTQYF. The CDR3 DNA follows: TGTGCCAGCAGCCAAGATCTTACTAGCGGGGGGTTCACAGATACGCAGTATTTT.